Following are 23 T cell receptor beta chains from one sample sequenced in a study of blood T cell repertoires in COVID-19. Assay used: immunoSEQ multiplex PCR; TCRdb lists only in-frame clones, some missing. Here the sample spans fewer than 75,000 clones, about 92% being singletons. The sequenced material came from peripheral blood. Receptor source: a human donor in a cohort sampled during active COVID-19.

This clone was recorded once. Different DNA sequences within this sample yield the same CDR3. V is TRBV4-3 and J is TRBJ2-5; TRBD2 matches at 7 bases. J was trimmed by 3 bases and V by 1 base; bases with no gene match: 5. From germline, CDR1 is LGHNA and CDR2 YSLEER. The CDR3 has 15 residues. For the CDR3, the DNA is TGCGCCAGCAGCCAAGTTCCTAGCGGTGAAGAGACCCAGTACTTC. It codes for CASSQVPSGEETQYF.

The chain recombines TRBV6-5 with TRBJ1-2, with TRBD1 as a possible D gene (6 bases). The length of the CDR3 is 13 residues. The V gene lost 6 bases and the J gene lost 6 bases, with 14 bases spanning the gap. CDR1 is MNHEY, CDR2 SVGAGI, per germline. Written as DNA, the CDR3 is TGTGCCAGCAGCCCCACAGGGCGTAATGGCTACACCTTC. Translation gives CASSPTGRNGYTF.

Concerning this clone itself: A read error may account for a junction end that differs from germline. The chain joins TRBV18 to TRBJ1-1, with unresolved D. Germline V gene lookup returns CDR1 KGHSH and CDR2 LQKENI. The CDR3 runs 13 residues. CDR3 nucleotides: TGTGCCAGCTCACCAATCCTAAACAGTGAAGCTTTCTTT. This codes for CASSPILNSEAFF.

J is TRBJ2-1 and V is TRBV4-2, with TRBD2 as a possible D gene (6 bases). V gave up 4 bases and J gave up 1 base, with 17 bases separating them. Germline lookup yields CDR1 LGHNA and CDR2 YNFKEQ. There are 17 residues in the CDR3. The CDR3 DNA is TGTGCCAGCAGCCTAGAGGCAGGCGGGACTTCCTACAATGAGCAGTTCTTC. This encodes CASSLEAGGTSYNEQFF.

The CDR3 DNA is TGTGCCAGCAGCCGACTCGACGGGACAGGGGAATGGTCACCCCTCCACTTT. Its protein is CASSRLDGTGEWSPLHF. V and J are TRBV4-2 and TRBJ1-6; 10 nucleotides agree with TRBD1. The CDR3 has 17 residues. V dropped 4 bases and J dropped 10; count of bases not matched to a gene: 13. Germline CDR1 is LGHNA and CDR2 is YNFKEQ.

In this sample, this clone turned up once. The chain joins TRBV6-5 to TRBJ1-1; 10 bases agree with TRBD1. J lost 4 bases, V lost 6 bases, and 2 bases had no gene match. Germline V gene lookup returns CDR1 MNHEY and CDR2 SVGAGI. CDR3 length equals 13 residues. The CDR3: CASRTGGITEAFF. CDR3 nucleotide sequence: TGTGCCAGCAGGACAGGGGGCATCACTGAAGCTTTCTTT.

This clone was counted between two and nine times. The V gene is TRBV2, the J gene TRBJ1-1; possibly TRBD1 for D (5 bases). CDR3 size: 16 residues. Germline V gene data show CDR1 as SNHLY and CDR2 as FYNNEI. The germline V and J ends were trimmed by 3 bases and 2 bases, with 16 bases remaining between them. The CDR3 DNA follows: TGTGCCAGCAGTGATCCCAGGGAAGCTTTAAACACTGAAGCTTTCTTT. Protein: CASSDPREALNTEAFF. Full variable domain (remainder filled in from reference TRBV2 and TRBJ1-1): EPEVTQTPSHQVTQMGQEVILRCVPISNHLYFYWYRQILGQKVEFLVSFYNNEISEKSEIFDDQFSVERPDGSNFTLKIRSTKLEDSAMYFCASSDPREALNTEAFFGQGTRLTVV.

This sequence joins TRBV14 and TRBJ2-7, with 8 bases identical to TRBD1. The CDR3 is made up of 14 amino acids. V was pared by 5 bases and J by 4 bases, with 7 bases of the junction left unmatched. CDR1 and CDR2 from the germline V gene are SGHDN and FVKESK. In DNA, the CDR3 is TGTGCCAGCAGCGCATGGGACAGGCGGTACGAGCAGTACTTC. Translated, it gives CASSAWDRRYEQYF.

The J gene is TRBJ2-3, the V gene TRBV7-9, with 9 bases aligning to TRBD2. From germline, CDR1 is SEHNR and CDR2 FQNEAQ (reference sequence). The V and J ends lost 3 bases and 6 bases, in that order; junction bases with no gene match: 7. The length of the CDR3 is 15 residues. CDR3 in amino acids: CASSFPRSGGDTQYF. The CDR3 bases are TGTGCCAGCAGCTTCCCCAGAAGCGGGGGGGATACGCAGTATTTT.

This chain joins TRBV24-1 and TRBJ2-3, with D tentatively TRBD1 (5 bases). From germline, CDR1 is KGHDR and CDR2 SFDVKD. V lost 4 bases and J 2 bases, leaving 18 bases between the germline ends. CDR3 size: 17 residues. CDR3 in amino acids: CATSDQGHGPYTDTQYF. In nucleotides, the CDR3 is TGTGCCACCAGTGACCAAGGACATGGACCCTACACAGATACGCAGTATTTT.

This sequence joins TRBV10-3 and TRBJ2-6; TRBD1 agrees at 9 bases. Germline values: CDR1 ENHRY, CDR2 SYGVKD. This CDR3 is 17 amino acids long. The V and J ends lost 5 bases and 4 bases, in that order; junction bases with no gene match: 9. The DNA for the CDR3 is TGTGCCATCAGTAGGACCGGGACAGGGCCAGGGGCCAACGTCCTGACTTTC. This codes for CAISRTGTGPGANVLTF.

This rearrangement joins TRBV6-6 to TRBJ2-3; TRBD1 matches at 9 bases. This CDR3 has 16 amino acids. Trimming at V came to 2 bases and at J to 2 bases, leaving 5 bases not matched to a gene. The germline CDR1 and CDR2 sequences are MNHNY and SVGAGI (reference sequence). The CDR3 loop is CASSYGTGSLTDTQYF. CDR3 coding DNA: TGTGCCAGCAGTTACGGGACAGGGTCACTCACAGATACGCAGTATTTT.

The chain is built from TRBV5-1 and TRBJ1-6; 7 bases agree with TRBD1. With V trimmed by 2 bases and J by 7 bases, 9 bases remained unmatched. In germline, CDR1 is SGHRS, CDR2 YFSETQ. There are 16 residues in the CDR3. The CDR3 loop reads CASSFGAGTENSPLHF. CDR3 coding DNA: TGCGCCAGCAGCTTTGGGGCCGGGACAGAGAATTCACCCCTCCACTTT.

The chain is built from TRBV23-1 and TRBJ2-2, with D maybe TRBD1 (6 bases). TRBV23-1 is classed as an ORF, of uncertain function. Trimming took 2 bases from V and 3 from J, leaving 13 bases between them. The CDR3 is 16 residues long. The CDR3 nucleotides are TGCGCCAGCAGTCAACCGACGGCAGGGGACACCGGGGAGCTGTTTTTT. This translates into CASSQPTAGDTGELFF.

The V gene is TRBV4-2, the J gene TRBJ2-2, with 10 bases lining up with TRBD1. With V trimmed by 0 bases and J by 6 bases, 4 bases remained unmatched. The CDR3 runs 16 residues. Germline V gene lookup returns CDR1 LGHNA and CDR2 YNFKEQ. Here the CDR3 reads CASSQDRGQGSGELFF. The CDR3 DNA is TGTGCCAGCAGCCAAGATCGGGGACAGGGGTCCGGGGAGCTGTTTTTT.

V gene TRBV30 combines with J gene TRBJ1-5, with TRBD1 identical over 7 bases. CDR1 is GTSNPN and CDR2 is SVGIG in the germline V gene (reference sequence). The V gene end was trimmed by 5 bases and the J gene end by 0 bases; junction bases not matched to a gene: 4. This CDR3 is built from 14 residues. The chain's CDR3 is CAWAGQASNQPQHF. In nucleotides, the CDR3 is TGTGCCTGGGCAGGACAGGCTAGCAATCAGCCCCAGCATTTT.

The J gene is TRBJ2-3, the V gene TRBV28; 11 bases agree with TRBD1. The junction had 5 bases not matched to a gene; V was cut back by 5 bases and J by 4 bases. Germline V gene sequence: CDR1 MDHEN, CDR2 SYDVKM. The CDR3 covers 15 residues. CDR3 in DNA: TGTGCCAGCAGTCCCCGGACAGGGGGCGCAGATACGCAGTATTTT. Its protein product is CASSPRTGGADTQYF.

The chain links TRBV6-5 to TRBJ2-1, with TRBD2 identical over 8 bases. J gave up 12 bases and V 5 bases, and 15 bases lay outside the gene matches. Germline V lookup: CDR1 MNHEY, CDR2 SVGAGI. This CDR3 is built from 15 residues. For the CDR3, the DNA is TGTGCCAGCAGTATCCCCGGGGGAAGCGGGAGAGGGCAGTTCTTC. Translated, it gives CASSIPGGSGRGQFF.

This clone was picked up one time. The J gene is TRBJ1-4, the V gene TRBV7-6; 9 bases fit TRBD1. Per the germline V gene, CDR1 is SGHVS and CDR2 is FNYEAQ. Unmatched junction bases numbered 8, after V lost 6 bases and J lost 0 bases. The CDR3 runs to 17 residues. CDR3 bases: TGTGCCAGCAGTCAGGACAGGGGTAGCGCAACTAATGAAAAACTGTTTTTT. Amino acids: CASSQDRGSATNEKLFF.

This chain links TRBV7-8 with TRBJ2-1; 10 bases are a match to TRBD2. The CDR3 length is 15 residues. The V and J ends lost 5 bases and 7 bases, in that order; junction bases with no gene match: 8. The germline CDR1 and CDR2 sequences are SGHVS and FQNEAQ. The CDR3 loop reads CASSHSGRSWNEQFF. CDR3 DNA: TGTGCCAGCAGCCATAGCGGGAGGTCTTGGAATGAGCAGTTCTTC. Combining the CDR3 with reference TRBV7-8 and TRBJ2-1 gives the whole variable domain GAGVSQSPRYKVAKRGQDVALRCDPISGHVSLFWYQQALGQGPEFLTYFQNEAQLDKSGLPSDRFFAERPEGSVSTLKIQRTQQEDSAVYLCASSHSGRSWNEQFFGPGTRLTVL.

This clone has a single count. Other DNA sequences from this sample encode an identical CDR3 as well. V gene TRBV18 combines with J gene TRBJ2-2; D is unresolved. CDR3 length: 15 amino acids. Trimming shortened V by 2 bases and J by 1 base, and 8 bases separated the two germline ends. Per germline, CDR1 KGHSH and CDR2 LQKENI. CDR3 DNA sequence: TGTGCCAGCTCACCAAGTTCAGGGAACACCGGGGAGCTGTTTTTT. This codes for CASSPSSGNTGELFF.

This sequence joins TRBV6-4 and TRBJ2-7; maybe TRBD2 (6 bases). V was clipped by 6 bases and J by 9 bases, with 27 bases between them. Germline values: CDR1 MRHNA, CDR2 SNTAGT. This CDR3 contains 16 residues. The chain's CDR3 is CASRKYRDSPGIGQYF. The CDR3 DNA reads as TGTGCCAGCAGGAAATACCGGGACTCTCCTGGAATTGGGCAGTACTTC.

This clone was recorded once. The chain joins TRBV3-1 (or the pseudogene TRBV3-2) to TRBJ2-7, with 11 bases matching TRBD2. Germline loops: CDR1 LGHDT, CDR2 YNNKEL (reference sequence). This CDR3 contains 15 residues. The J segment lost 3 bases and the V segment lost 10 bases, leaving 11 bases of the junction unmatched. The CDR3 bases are TGTGCCACCCAGGGGCTAGCGGGAGGTCTCTACGAGCAGTACTTC. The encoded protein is CATQGLAGGLYEQYF.